This is a list of T cell receptor beta chains from one sample in a study of regulatory T cells in long-lasting Graves disease. MiXCR, applied by TCRdb to the multiplex PCR reads, yields one record per CDR3 protein. The sample lists some 420,000 distinct CDR3 sequences; under 25% were seen once. The material sequenced was peripheral blood mononuclear cells (PBMCs), taken when the disease was refractory, from a patient treated with antithyroid drugs. The receptors here all came from a female donor with Graves disease. Both conserved end residues are part of each CDR3. D genes are given only for firm matches. Size is omitted from some rows. Given values are once, few, many or a class for expanded clones.

D gene,J gene,clone size,V gene,CDR3 protein,CDR3 DNA
NA,TRBJ2-2,many,TRBV7-2,CASSLQHTGELFF,TGTGCCAGCAGCCTGCAACACACCGGGGAGCTGTTTTTT
NA,TRBJ1-2,many,TRBV5-5,CASSLAITDYGYTF,TGTGCCAGCAGCTTGGCCATCACTGACTATGGCTACACCTTC
TRBD2,TRBJ2-4,few,TRBV4-1,CASSQAPSGTLRAKNIQYF,TGCGCCAGCAGCCAAGCGCCTAGCGGGACCCTAAGGGCCAAAAACATTCAGTACTTC
TRBD2,TRBJ2-7,NA,TRBV6-1,CASSTGLAATYEQYF,TGTGCCAGCAGCACGGGACTAGCGGCTACCTACGAGCAGTACTTC
TRBD2,TRBJ2-1,NA,TRBV2,CACTTSGIGNEQFF,TGTGCCTGCACAACTAGCGGGATAGGCAATGAGCAGTTCTTC
NA,TRBJ2-7,NA,TRBV5-1,CASSGEGRYEQYF,TGCGCCAGCAGCGGGGAAGGTCGGTACGAGCAGTACTTC
NA,TRBJ1-1,many,TRBV2,CASNEPGGIAEAFF,TGTGCCAGCAATGAGCCGGGAGGTATCGCTGAAGCTTTCTTT
NA,TRBJ2-7,few,TRBV10-3,CAIEGKNEQYF,TGTGCCATCGAGGGTAAGAACGAGCAGTACTTC
NA,TRBJ2-7,many,TRBV6-1,CASSVQVGTYEQYF,TGTGCCAGCAGTGTGCAGGTCGGAACCTACGAGCAGTACTTC
NA,TRBJ1-4,many,TRBV28,CASSLGDYREDNEKLFF,TGTGCCAGCAGTTTGGGTGATTACAGGGAAGATAATGAAAAACTGTTTTTT
NA,TRBJ1-3,few,TRBV11-3,CASSSGSLSGNTIYF,TGTGCCAGCAGCTCCGGGAGTCTGTCTGGAAACACCATATATTTT
NA,TRBJ1-1,NA,TRBV13,CASSLPSGRNTEAFF,TGTGCCAGCAGCTTACCCAGCGGGAGGAACACTGAAGCTTTCTTT
TRBD1,TRBJ1-1,NA,TRBV19,CASRVADRPSSGTEAFF,TGTGCCAGTAGAGTGGCGGACAGGCCGTCTAGTGGCACTGAAGCTTTCTTT
TRBD2,TRBJ2-3,NA,TRBV11-2,CASSSAGESDTQYF,TGTGCCAGCAGCTCTGCGGGAGAGTCAGATACGCAGTATTTT
NA,TRBJ1-5,many,TRBV28,CASSFPGRLNQPQHF,TGTGCCAGCAGTTTCCCGGGACGGCTCAATCAGCCCCAGCATTTT
NA,TRBJ1-2,many,TRBV29-1,CSAVPQGENYGYTF,TGCAGCGCTGTACCACAGGGAGAAAACTATGGCTACACCTTC
NA,TRBJ2-4,few,TRBV5-6,CASSWGAGNIQYF,TGTGCCAGCAGCTGGGGTGCGGGAAACATTCAGTACTTC
NA,TRBJ1-5,many,TRBV6-1,CASSRTSGSNQPQHF,TGTGCCAGCAGTCGGACCTCAGGGAGCAATCAGCCCCAGCATTTT
NA,TRBJ2-7,few,TRBV12-3/TRBV12-4,CASSSRGPGSEQYF,TGTGCCAGCAGCTCTCGGGGACCGGGCAGCGAGCAGTACTTC
TRBD1,TRBJ2-7,many,TRBV7-2,CASSLAWDRGSYEQYF,TGTGCCAGCAGCTTAGCCTGGGACAGGGGTTCCTACGAGCAGTACTTC
NA,TRBJ1-6,few,TRBV12-3/TRBV12-4,CASSQGSSPLHF,TGTGCCAGCAGTCAGGGGAGTTCACCCCTCCACTTT
NA,TRBJ2-7,many,TRBV20-1,CSAFLQGNEQYF,TGCAGTGCTTTCCTACAGGGAAACGAGCAGTACTTC
NA,TRBJ2-3,NA,TRBV12-3/TRBV12-4,CASSLTLPTNTQYF,TGTGCCAGCAGCCTCACCCTCCCGACAAATACGCAGTATTTT
TRBD2,TRBJ2-1,NA,TRBV2,CASSEAGLAGDNEQFF,TGTGCCAGCAGTGAAGCGGGACTAGCGGGGGACAATGAGCAGTTCTTC
NA,TRBJ2-7,many,TRBV28,CASSFIQGTYEQYF,TGTGCCAGCAGTTTTATACAGGGCACCTACGAGCAGTACTTC
NA,TRBJ1-3,NA,TRBV7-9,CASSFPRGQAGNTIYF,TGTGCCAGCAGCTTCCCGCGGGGGCAGGCTGGAAACACCATATATTTT
NA,TRBJ2-2,few,TRBV7-3,CASSLQGPQAGELFF,TGTGCCAGCAGCTTACAGGGGCCCCAGGCCGGGGAGCTGTTTTTT
TRBD2,TRBJ2-5,NA,TRBV24-1,CATSDFRSGTSGRETQYF,TGTGCCACCAGTGATTTCCGATCCGGGACTAGCGGGAGAGAGACCCAGTACTTC
NA,TRBJ2-7,few,TRBV18,CASSPPNAGWQYF,TGTGCCAGCTCACCACCTAATGCTGGATGGCAGTACTTC
NA,TRBJ1-5,few,TRBV3-2,CASSLPGHLNQPQHF,TGTGCCAGCAGCCTCCCGGGACACCTCAATCAGCCCCAGCATTTT
NA,TRBJ1-1,few,TRBV7-9,CASSPLGVTEAFF,TGTGCCAGCAGCCCACTCGGCGTTACTGAAGCTTTCTTT
TRBD1,TRBJ1-4,NA,TRBV6-2/TRBV6-3,CASSSTPGQGNEKLFF,TGTGCCAGCAGTTCTACTCCGGGACAGGGAAACGAAAAACTGTTTTTT
TRBD2,TRBJ2-1,NA,TRBV12-3/TRBV12-4,CASSSGTSGSEQFF,TGTGCCAGCAGTTCCGGGACTAGCGGGAGTGAGCAGTTCTTC
NA,TRBJ1-5,NA,TRBV12-3/TRBV12-4,CASRDFSNQPQHF,TGTGCCAGCAGAGATTTTAGTAATCAGCCCCAGCATTTT
NA,TRBJ1-2,few,TRBV9,CASSGEGHTF,TGTGCCAGCAGCGGCGAGGGGCACACCTTC
TRBD1,TRBJ1-5,few,TRBV30,CAWSADRGGQPQHF,TGTGCCTGGAGTGCTGACAGGGGTGGGCAGCCCCAGCATTTT
NA,TRBJ1-3,NA,TRBV5-1,CASSSIIGNTIYF,TGCGCCAGCAGCTCGATCATCGGGAACACCATATATTTT
NA,TRBJ2-1,few,TRBV7-9,CASSSGGWNEQFF,TGTGCCAGCAGCTCAGGGGGGTGGAATGAGCAGTTCTTC
TRBD1,TRBJ1-2,NA,TRBV14,CASSQDAGGQRGGYTF,TGTGCCAGCAGCCAAGATGCAGGGGGCCAACGTGGTGGCTACACCTTC
NA,TRBJ1-2,many,TRBV12-3/TRBV12-4,CASTPRGSGYGYTF,TGTGCCAGCACCCCTCGGGGGAGCGGCTATGGCTACACCTTC
NA,TRBJ1-5,many,TRBV27,CASSTLQGVGRPQHF,TGTGCCAGCAGCACCCTTCAGGGAGTGGGACGGCCCCAGCATTTT
NA,TRBJ2-7,NA,TRBV29-1,CSVEDTAGSF,TGCAGCGTTGAAGACACGGCTGGGAGTTTC
NA,TRBJ2-6,many,TRBV12-3/TRBV12-4,CASSTPSGANVLTF,TGTGCCAGCAGCACCCCCTCTGGGGCCAACGTCCTGACTTTC
NA,TRBJ1-1,NA,TRBV11-2,CASSLVGAVEAFF,TGTGCCAGCAGCTTAGTAGGGGCGGTTGAAGCTTTCTTT
NA,TRBJ2-5,NA,TRBV30,CAWSVQRWETQYF,TGTGCCTGGAGTGTACAGCGGTGGGAGACCCAGTACTTC
NA,TRBJ1-1,many,TRBV15,CATSRGGGANTEAFF,TGTGCCACCAGCAGAGGTGGGGGGGCGAACACTGAAGCTTTCTTT
NA,TRBJ1-4,many,TRBV30,CAWSDHGEKLFF,TGTGCCTGGAGCGATCACGGTGAAAAACTGTTTTTT
NA,TRBJ1-2,many,TRBV28,CARDGYGYTF,TGTGCCAGGGACGGCTATGGCTACACCTTC
NA,TRBJ1-1,few,TRBV14,CASSQRVPGLRGNTEAFF,TGTGCCAGCAGCCAAAGAGTACCCGGGTTGCGAGGTAACACTGAAGCTTTCTTT
TRBD2,TRBJ2-1,NA,TRBV27,CASKRLAGGPYNEQFF,TGTGCCAGCAAACGGCTAGCGGGAGGACCCTACAATGAGCAGTTCTTC
NA,TRBJ1-5,many,TRBV19,CASSILSSWDQPQHF,TGTGCCAGTAGTATTCTTTCTTCTTGGGATCAGCCCCAGCATTTT
NA,TRBJ1-3,few,TRBV7-9,CASSSGAGPGNTIYF,TGTGCCAGCAGCTCCGGGGCTGGACCTGGAAACACCATATATTTT